This TCR beta chain was recorded in a study of vaccination effects on CD4 cells after COVID-19. Study as a whole: Vaccination of participants consisted of two doses of either the BNT162b2 or mRNA-1273 vaccine.

In regard to this clone: Its cognate antigen is unknown.

The assay was immunoSEQ multiplex PCR, and TCRdb's table has in-frame clones only and misses some. The sample carries under 55,000 clones, approximately 75% recorded once. Per germline, CDR1 DFQATT and CDR2 SNEGSKA (reference sequence). The ends were cut back, 6 bases at V and 8 bases at J, with 7 bases in the middle. The CDR3 length is 9 residues. Whole-study findings and limits: Researchers report that only 1 of 255 vaccine-induced clones in healthy vaccinees cross-reacted with common cold coronaviruses. The study found marked clonal contraction of infection- and vaccine-induced clones late after vaccination.

Antigen-specific CD4+ T cells were expanded with viral peptide pools in the ViraFEST assay before sequencing. Between days 10 and 11 of culture, CD4+ T cells were separated out. Vaccinated recipients, who were negative for nucleocapsid antibodies, had no history of SARS-CoV-2 infection. Researchers swapped half the medium for IL-2 medium on both days 3 and 7. This TCR derives from a human donor who received a COVID-19 vaccine. This chain connects TRBV20-1 to TRBJ1-2; no firm D call. Sample: CD4+ T cells from PBMCs cultured with HCoV-OC43 spike peptides, taken before COVID-19 vaccination. Subset in this sample: HCoV-OC43 spike overlapping peptide pool stimulation. CDR3 residues: CSAPVGYTF. As DNA, the CDR3 is TGCAGTGCCCCGGTGGGCTACACCTTC.